This TCR beta chain was found in a study of regulatory T cells in long-lasting Graves disease. Study-level findings and limits: Accuracy was perhaps lowered by the small sample size. The TCR repertoire of persistent Graves' patients was less diverse than that of newly diagnosed ones. TRBV28, TRBJ1-2 and TRBJ2-5 were favored in persistent disease.

CDR3 length: 16 amino acids. Germline lookup yields CDR1 SQVTM and CDR2 ANQGSEA. Trimming shortened V by 4 bases and J by 5 bases, and 23 bases separated the two germline ends. Described time point: persistent/refractory GD, antithyroid drugs over 5 years with positive TRAb. From PBMCs, RNA was extracted and then used to make the TCR library. Many counts were recorded for this clonotype. Antigen: not known. Libraries of TCR beta came from iRepertoire HTBI primers plus Arm-PCR of CDR3 regions. Authors' methods: The samples included roughly 61 TRBV and roughly 14 TRBJ segments. Each CDR3 protein is one row after TCRdb ran MiXCR on the multiplex PCR reads. TCRdb's processing, not the authors', yielded these V and J calls. This sample carries about half a million distinct CDR3 sequences, roughly 23% of them seen once, and the ten largest clones take approximately 14%.

This TCR was recovered from a female donor with Graves disease. Sequenced here: peripheral blood mononuclear cells (PBMCs), sampled when the disease was refractory, from a patient treated with antithyroid drugs. V gene TRBV29-1 combines with J gene TRBJ2-5; D is undetermined. The CDR3: CSVVEDRITGLETQYF. CDR3 in DNA: TGCAGCGTTGTAGAGGATAGAATCACCGGTCTGGAGACCCAGTACTTC.